This TCR beta chain derives from a study of CD8 T cells in ankylosing spondylitis. Study conclusions and caveats: Seemingly distinctive of ankylosing spondylitis blood was a TCR beta motif formed by eight highly homologous variants.

For this clonotype: Its antigen remains unknown.

TCRdb analysed the 5' RACE reads with MiXCR anew, one entry per CDR3 protein. The sample lists 400,000 to 450,000 distinct CDR3 sequences; roughly 15% were seen once. This CDR3 contains 14 residues. Trimming removed 1 base from V and 6 bases from J, with 13 bases in between. The sequenced sample was blood, either unsorted or a sorted T cell fraction (not recorded which). This sequence originates from a male donor with ankylosing spondylitis. This chain links TRBV12-3 or TRBV12-4 with TRBJ2-7; either TRBD1 or TRBD2 may supply D (6 bases each). The CDR3 DNA sequence: TGTGCCAGCAGTTTAGGGGGGGCGCGGCGCGAGCAGTACTTC. Its translation: CASSLGGARREQYF.